This entry lists 27 T cell receptor beta chains sequenced from one sample in a study of vaccination and CD4 T cells after COVID-19. Researchers used the Oncomine TCR Beta short-read assay to sequence DNA from cultured CD4+ T cells. In TCRdb, the PCR reads were re-called with MiXCR into one record per CDR3 protein. Among around 9,500 distinct CDR3 sequences, around half were seen once, and the ten largest hold roughly 21%. These receptors' targets are unknown. The treatment here: approximately 9-day PBMC culture with coronavirus spike peptide pools or control peptides (ViraFEST assay). The specimen sequenced was CD4+ T cells from blood, cultured in vitro. These receptors all come from a human donor who had recovered from COVID-19.

The rearrangement links TRBV28 to TRBJ2-7; unclear D gene. In germline, CDR1 is MDHEN, CDR2 SYDVKM. Trimming left V 7 bases short and J 6 bases short, with 7 bases between. The CDR3 contains 10 residues. Written as DNA, the CDR3 is TGTGCCAGCATGGGCTTCGAGCAGTACTTC. Translating gives CASMGFEQYF.

V usage is TRBV7-9 and J usage is TRBJ2-1; no firm D call. This CDR3 is 10 amino acids long. Trimming took 8 bases from V and 7 from J, leaving 6 bases between them. Germline V CDR1 and CDR2: SEHNR, FQNEAQ (reference sequence). The CDR3, as DNA: TGTGCCAGCGGAGATAATGAGCAGTTCTTC. This sequence encodes CASGDNEQFF.

The sample holds a few counts of this clonotype. V gene TRBV19 combines with J gene TRBJ1-2; D unclear. Germline V lookup: CDR1 LNHDA, CDR2 SQIVND (reference sequence). V lost 4 bases to trimming and J lost 2 bases, with 5 bases between them. CDR3 size: 12 residues. The CDR3 protein is CASSKGNYGYTF. Here the CDR3 DNA reads TGTGCCAGTAGTAAAGGGAACTATGGCTACACCTTC.

The chain has TRBV7-2 and TRBJ2-1; D remains unclear. The V end was cut by 7 bases, the J end by 2 bases, with 9 bases between. The germline V gene encodes CDR1 SGHTA and CDR2 FQGNSA. The CDR3 sequence is 13 residues long. The CDR3 nucleotides read TGTGCCAGCACGGTGATGGCCTACAATGAGCAGTTCTTC. It specifies CASTVMAYNEQFF.

The chain employs TRBV6-5 and TRBJ2-7, with D possibly being TRBD1 or TRBD2 (5 bases each). This CDR3 is built from 15 residues. Germline loops: CDR1 MNHEY, CDR2 SVGAGI. V was clipped by 2 bases and J by 2 bases, with 13 bases between them. The CDR3 spells CASSYRGPVTYEQYF. CDR3 coding DNA: TGTGCCAGCAGTTACAGGGGACCGGTCACCTACGAGCAGTACTTC.

This chain links TRBV5-1 with TRBJ2-5, with 11 bases identical to TRBD2. After removal of 4 bases from V and 6 bases from J, the junction contained 8 bases not matched to a gene. The CDR3 consists of 15 residues. From germline, CDR1 is SGHRS and CDR2 YFSETQ. CDR3 bases: TGCGCCAGCAGCGACACTAGCGGGAGTAGGAAGACCCAGTACTTC. Translating gives CASSDTSGSRKTQYF.

The chain uses TRBV7-2 and TRBJ2-3; D perhaps matches TRBD2 (6 bases). V lost 5 bases and J lost 2, with 14 bases in between. CDR1 is SGHTA and CDR2 is FQGNSA in the germline V gene. This CDR3 has 15 residues. The CDR3 region has the DNA TGTGCCAGCAGCGTATCGGGACTCGACACAGATACGCAGTATTTT. This translates into CASSVSGLDTDTQYF.

This clonotype came up a few times. The J gene is TRBJ2-7, the V gene TRBV6-1; tentatively, D is TRBD2 (6 bases). The CDR3 consists of 14 residues. Trimming took 6 bases from V and 1 from J, leaving 13 bases between them. Germline V gives CDR1 MNHNS, CDR2 SASEGT. The DNA for the CDR3 is TGTGCCAGCAGCCAACTAGCCAGATCCTACGAGCAGTACTTC. Translated: CASSQLARSYEQYF.

The chain is built from TRBV20-1 and TRBJ2-7; tentatively, D is TRBD1 (5 bases). The germline CDR1 and CDR2 sequences are DFQATT and SNEGSKA (reference sequence). V lost 1 base and J 3 bases, leaving 16 bases between the germline ends. The CDR3 extends over 15 amino acids. The CDR3 loop is CSARVIAGHLYEQYF. The DNA of the CDR3 is TGCAGTGCTAGAGTTATAGCAGGACATCTCTACGAGCAGTACTTC.

V and J are TRBV6-2 or TRBV6-3 and TRBJ2-7; the D gene is possibly TRBD2 (6 bases). Trimming shortened V by 6 bases and J by 1 base, and 7 bases separated the two germline ends. Germline CDR1 reads MNHEY; CDR2 reads SVGEGT. The CDR3 spans 12 residues. For the CDR3, the DNA is TGTGCCAGCAGGGGACTGTCCTACGAGCAGTACTTC. Its protein is CASRGLSYEQYF.

The J gene is TRBJ2-6, the V gene TRBV11-2; D is unresolved. The V end lost 2 bases, the J end lost 0 bases, and 5 bases lay between the germline ends. Germline V gene data show CDR1 as SGHAT and CDR2 as FQNNGV. The CDR3 has 15 amino acids. CDR3 protein: CASSLLNSGANVLTF. CDR3 nucleotides: TGTGCCAGCAGCTTATTGAACTCTGGGGCCAACGTCCTGACTTTC.

CDR3 in amino acids: CASGTSGHTDTQYF. The CDR3, as DNA: TGTGCCAGCGGGACTAGCGGCCACACAGATACGCAGTATTTT. The V call is TRBV11-2, the J call TRBJ2-3; 11 bases are shared with TRBD2. Looked up from germline, CDR1 is SGHAT and CDR2 is FQNNGV. There are 14 residues in the CDR3. After removal of 8 bases from V and 2 bases from J, the junction contained 3 bases not matched to a gene.

The CDR3 sequence is CASSPIVSREQFF. For the CDR3, the DNA is TGTGCCAGCAGCCCTATAGTTTCGCGTGAGCAGTTCTTC. The chain carries TRBV7-2 and TRBJ2-1; D is ambiguous. The CDR3 totals 13 residues. Germline V gives CDR1 SGHTA, CDR2 FQGNSA. The ends were cut back, 5 bases at V and 9 bases at J, with 14 bases in the middle. The full variable domain, in which reference TRBV7-2 and TRBJ2-1 provide the parts outside the CDR3, is GAGVSQSPSNKVTEKGKDVELRCDPISGHTALYWYRQSLGQGLEFLIYFQGNSAPDKSGLPSDRFSAERTGGSVSTLTIQRTQQEDSAVYLCASSPIVSREQFFGPGTRLTVL.

This clonotype has more than one count but fewer than ten. This chain uses TRBV11-2 with TRBJ2-3, with 12 bases lining up with TRBD2. In germline, CDR1 is SGHAT, CDR2 FQNNGV. The CDR3 is 15 residues long. Trimming took 5 bases from V and 4 from J; bases not matched to a gene: 4. CDR3 protein: CASSQPSGGADTQYF. Written as DNA, the CDR3 is TGTGCCAGCAGCCAGCCTAGCGGGGGGGCAGATACGCAGTATTTT.

The rearrangement joins TRBV19 to TRBJ1-2; maybe TRBD1 (6 bases). Germline CDR1 is LNHDA and CDR2 is SQIVND (reference sequence). V lost 4 bases and J 0 bases, leaving 21 bases between the germline ends. There are 18 residues in the CDR3. The CDR3 DNA reads TGTGCCAGTAGTAAACGAAGGACAGACACCCTTACTAACTATGGCTACACCTTC. Its protein product is CASSKRRTDTLTNYGYTF.

In its sample, this clonotype was seen a few times. The chain has TRBV20-1 and TRBJ1-1; D gene uncertain. Trimming removed 2 bases at V and 1 base at J, with 14 bases between. Looked up from germline, CDR1 is DFQATT and CDR2 is SNEGSKA (reference sequence). The CDR3 has 15 residues. Written as DNA, the CDR3 is TGCAGTGCTAGATCTACCGAATACTCGAACACTGAAGCTTTCTTT. Its translation: CSARSTEYSNTEAFF.

The chain joins TRBV24-1 to TRBJ2-1; a weak D match, TRBD1 (6 bases). This CDR3 has 13 residues. CDR1 and CDR2 from the germline V gene are KGHDR and SFDVKD. Trimming shortened V by 5 bases and J by 13 bases, and 17 bases separated the two germline ends. CDR3 nucleotide sequence: TGTGCCACCAGTGGGACAGAGGGAGAGCAACAGTTCTTC. This translates into CATSGTEGEQQFF.

The V and J genes are TRBV27 and TRBJ2-2; tentatively, D is TRBD1 (5 bases). The CDR3 consists of 16 residues. Germline assignment: CDR1 MNHEY and CDR2 SMNVEV (reference sequence). Trimming shortened V by 5 bases and J by 1 base, and 14 bases separated the two germline ends. As DNA, the CDR3 is TGTGCCAGCAGTCCGCCGAGGACACTGAACACCGGGGAGCTGTTTTTT. This translates into CASSPPRTLNTGELFF.

The V and J genes are TRBV20-1 and TRBJ1-2, with TRBD1 matching 10 bases. This CDR3 has 13 amino acids. Unmatched junction bases numbered 1, after V lost 6 bases and J lost 0 bases. Germline CDR1 and CDR2: DFQATT and SNEGSKA (reference sequence). CDR3 sequence (DNA): TGCAGTGCAGGACAGGGGGCTAACTATGGCTACACCTTC. Its protein product is CSAGQGANYGYTF.

The chain's CDR3 is CAAGPDRDQETQYF. The CDR3 nucleotides read TGTGCCGCGGGCCCAGACAGGGACCAAGAGACCCAGTACTTC. The rearrangement links TRBV6-1 to TRBJ2-5, with TRBD1 matching over 7 bases. From germline, CDR1 is MNHNS and CDR2 SASEGT. The CDR3 is 14 amino acids. V shed 11 bases and J 0 bases; nucleotides not matched to a gene: 9.

The chain recombines TRBV18 with TRBJ1-1; D remains ambiguous. Germline V gene sequence: CDR1 KGHSH, CDR2 LQKENI. Trimming cost V 6 bases and J 0 bases, with 11 bases left between them. There are 14 residues in the CDR3. DNA of the CDR3: TGTGCCAGCTCCGATCCTGTCATGAACACTGAAGCTTTCTTT. It encodes CASSDPVMNTEAFF.

The chain's CDR3 is CASSIERGQPQHF. The CDR3 nucleotides are TGTGCCAGTAGTATAGAAAGGGGTCAGCCCCAGCATTTT. J is TRBJ1-5 and V is TRBV19, with D tentatively TRBD1 (5 bases). The CDR3 loop spans 13 amino acids. Looked up from germline, CDR1 is LNHDA and CDR2 is SQIVND (reference sequence). Trimming cost V 0 bases and J 6 bases, with 6 bases left between them.

The chain carries TRBV19 and TRBJ1-2; D gene uncertain. There are 14 residues in the CDR3. V was pared by 0 bases and J by 4 bases, with 9 bases between. Germline assignment: CDR1 LNHDA and CDR2 SQIVND (reference sequence). For the CDR3, the DNA is TGTGCCAGTAGTATAGAAGGCAGGCCCTATGGCTACACCTTC. The encoded protein is CASSIEGRPYGYTF.

The chain uses TRBV6-5 and TRBJ2-7; TRBD1 might be the D (5 bases). Germline V gene sequence: CDR1 MNHEY, CDR2 SVGAGI. This CDR3 is built from 14 residues. The V end lost 4 bases, the J end lost 5 bases, and 15 bases lay between the germline ends. CDR3: CASSSPGFVDEQYF. DNA of the CDR3: TGTGCCAGCAGTTCCCCAGGGTTTGTGGACGAGCAGTACTTC.

The chain combines TRBV6-2 or TRBV6-3 with TRBJ2-7, with 10 bases identical to TRBD2. Germline V gene lookup returns CDR1 MNHEY and CDR2 SVGEGT. V gave up 5 bases and J gave up 10 bases; unmatched junction bases: 2. The CDR3 is made up of 11 amino acids. The CDR3 DNA sequence: TGTGCCAGCAGTACTAGCGGGGTTCAGTACTTC. It yields the protein CASSTSGVQYF.

The genes are TRBV7-6 and TRBJ1-2, with unresolved D. V was clipped by 0 bases and J by 14 bases, with 7 bases between them. Germline values: CDR1 SGHVS, CDR2 FNYEAQ. The CDR3 contains 10 residues. The CDR3 loop reads CASSLAYKTF. CDR3 sequence (DNA): TGTGCCAGCAGCTTAGCTTACAAAACCTTC.

This clonotype was seen a handful of times. The chain couples TRBV20-1 to TRBJ1-1; D remains ambiguous. The CDR3 consists of 15 residues. The germline CDR1 and CDR2 sequences are DFQATT and SNEGSKA (reference sequence). Trimming stripped 1 base from V and 0 bases from J, with 12 bases between. CDR3 loop: CSARVWGFMNTEAFF. As DNA, the CDR3 is TGCAGTGCTAGAGTGTGGGGATTCATGAACACTGAAGCTTTCTTT.